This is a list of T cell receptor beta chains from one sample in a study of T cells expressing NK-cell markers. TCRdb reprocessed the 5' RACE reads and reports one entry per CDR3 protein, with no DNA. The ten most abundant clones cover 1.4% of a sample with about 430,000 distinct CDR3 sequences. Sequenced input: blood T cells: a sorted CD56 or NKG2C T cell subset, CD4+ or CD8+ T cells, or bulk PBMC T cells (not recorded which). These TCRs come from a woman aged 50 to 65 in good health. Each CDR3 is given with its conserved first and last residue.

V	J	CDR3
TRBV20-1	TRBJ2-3	CSARVSGLAGARRTDTQYF
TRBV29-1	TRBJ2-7	CSVVRGPYEQYF
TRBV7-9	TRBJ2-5	CASVQPRRWETPQETQYF
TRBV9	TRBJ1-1	CASSEGLLGNTEAFF
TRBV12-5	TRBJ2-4	CASGSALGSGILAKNIQYF
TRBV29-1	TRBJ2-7	CSVQSGGAYEQYF
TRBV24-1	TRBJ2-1	CATSDPGSTYNEQFF
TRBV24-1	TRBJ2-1	CATMAAARGLQRLGNEQFF
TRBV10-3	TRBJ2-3	CAISDLRASGRDTQYF
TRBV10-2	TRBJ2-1	CASRPTSARRDNEQFF
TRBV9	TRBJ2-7	CASSVAPGRTYEQYF
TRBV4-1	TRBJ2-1	CASSQGTRTVYNEQFF
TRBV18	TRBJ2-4	CASSPQGMFENIQYF
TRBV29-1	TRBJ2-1	CSVEGQPNEQFF
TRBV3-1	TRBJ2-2	CASSQSINTGELFF
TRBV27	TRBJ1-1	CASSEQGAWNTEAFF
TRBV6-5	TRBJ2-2	CASSYEPRNTGELFF
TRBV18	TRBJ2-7	CASSPLGGKISYEQYF
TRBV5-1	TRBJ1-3	CASSLDIPSGNTIYF
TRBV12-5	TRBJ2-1	CASGRLAVSSYNEQFF
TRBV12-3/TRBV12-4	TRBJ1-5	CASSLGSGARSNQPQHF
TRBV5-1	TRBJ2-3	CASSLVASGSSDTQYF
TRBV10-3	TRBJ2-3	CAISESPSTDTQYF
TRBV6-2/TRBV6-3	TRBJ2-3	CASSYASGRVADTQYF
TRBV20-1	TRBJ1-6	CSATRDRGRSPLHF
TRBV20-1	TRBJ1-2	CSAGAGVKGYTF
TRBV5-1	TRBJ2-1	CASSPQLPGQGRWGNEQFF
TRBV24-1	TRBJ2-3	CATSRASGGTDTQYF
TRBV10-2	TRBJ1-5	CASSVIGSNQPQHF
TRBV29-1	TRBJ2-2	CSVSSVRSTGELFF
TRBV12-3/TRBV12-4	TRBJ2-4	CASSQTSGRAWDIQYF
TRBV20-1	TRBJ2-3	CSAPRGGLDTQYF
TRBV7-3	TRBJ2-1	CASSAPGHPDDNEQFF
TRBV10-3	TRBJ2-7	CAISPGTPGEQYF